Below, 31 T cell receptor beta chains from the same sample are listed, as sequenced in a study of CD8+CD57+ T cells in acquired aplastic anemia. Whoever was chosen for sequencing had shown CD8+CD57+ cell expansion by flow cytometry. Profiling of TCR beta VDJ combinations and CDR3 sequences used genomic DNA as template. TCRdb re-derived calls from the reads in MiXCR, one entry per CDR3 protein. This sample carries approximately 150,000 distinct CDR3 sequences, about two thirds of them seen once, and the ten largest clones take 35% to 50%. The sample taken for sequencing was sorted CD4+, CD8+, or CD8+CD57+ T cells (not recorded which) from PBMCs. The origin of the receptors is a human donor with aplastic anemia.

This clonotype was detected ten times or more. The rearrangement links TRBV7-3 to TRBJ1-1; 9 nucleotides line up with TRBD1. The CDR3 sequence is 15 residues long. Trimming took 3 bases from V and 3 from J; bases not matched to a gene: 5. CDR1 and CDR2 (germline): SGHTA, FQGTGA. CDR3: CASSLVQGADTEAFF. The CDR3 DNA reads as TGTGCCAGCAGCTTGGTACAGGGGGCGGACACTGAAGCTTTCTTT.

CDR3 sequence reads: CASSESERGGYNEQFF. In nucleotides, the CDR3 is TGCGCCAGCAGTGAGTCGGAGCGGGGGGGCTACAATGAGCAGTTCTTC. The chain couples TRBV10-1 to TRBJ2-1; 10 nucleotides line up with TRBD2. V shed 0 bases, J shed 3 bases, and the junction held 2 bases outside the gene matches. Germline CDR1 reads WNHNN; CDR2 reads SYGVQD (reference sequence). This CDR3 comprises 16 residues.

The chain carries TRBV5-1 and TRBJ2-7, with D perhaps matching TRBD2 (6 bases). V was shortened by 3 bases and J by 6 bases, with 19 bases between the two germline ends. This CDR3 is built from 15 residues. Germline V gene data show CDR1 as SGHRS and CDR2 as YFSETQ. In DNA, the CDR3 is TGCGCCAGCAGCTCTCTCGCGGGAAGCCTGGGCGAGCAGTACTTC. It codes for CASSSLAGSLGEQYF.

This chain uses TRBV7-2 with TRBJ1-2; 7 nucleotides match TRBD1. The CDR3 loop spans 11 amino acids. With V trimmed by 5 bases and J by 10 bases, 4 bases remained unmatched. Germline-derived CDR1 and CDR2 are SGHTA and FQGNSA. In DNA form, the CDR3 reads TGTGCCAGCAGCCAGACAGGGTCCTACACCTTC. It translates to CASSQTGSYTF.

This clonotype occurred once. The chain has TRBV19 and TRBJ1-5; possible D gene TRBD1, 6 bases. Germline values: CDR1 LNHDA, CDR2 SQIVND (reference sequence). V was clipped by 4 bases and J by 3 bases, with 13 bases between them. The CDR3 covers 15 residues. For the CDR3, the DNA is TGTGCCAGTAGTACCTTAACAGGGTTCAATCAGCCCCAGCATTTT. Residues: CASSTLTGFNQPQHF.

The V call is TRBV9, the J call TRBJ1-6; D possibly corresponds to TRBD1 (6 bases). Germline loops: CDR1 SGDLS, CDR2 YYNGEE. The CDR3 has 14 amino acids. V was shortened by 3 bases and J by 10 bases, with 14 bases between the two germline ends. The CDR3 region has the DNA TGTGCCAGCAGCGGGGGGGCCACCAACTCACCCCTCCACTTT. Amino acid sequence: CASSGGATNSPLHF.

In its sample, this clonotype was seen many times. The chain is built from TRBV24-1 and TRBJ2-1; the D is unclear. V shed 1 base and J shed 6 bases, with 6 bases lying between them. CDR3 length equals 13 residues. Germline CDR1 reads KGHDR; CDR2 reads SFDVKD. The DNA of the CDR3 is TGTGCCACCAGTGATTTAGGGCTCAATGAGCAGTTCTTC. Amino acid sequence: CATSDLGLNEQFF.

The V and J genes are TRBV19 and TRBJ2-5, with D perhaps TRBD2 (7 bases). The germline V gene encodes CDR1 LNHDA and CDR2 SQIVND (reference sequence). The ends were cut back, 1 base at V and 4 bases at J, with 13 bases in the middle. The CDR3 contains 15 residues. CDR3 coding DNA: TGTGCCAGTAGTATAGTAGGGGAGGGGGGAGAGACCCAGTACTTC. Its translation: CASSIVGEGGETQYF.

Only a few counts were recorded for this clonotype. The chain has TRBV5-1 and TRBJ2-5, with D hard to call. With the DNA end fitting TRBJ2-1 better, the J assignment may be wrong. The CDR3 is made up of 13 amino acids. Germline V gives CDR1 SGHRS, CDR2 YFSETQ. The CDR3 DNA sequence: TGCGCCAGCAGCTTGGGCTGGGCGGATGAGCAGTTCTTC. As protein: CASSLGWADEQFF.

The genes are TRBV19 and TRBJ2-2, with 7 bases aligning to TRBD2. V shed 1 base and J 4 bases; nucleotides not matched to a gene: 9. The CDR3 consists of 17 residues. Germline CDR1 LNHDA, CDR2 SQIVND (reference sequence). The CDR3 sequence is CASSIGVGREITGELFF. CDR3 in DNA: TGTGCCAGTAGTATAGGAGTCGGGCGGGAGATCACCGGGGAGCTGTTTTTT.

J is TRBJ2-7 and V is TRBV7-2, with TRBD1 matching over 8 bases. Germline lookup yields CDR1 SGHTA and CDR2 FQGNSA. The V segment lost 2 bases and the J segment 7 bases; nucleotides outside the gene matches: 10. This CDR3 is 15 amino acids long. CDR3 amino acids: CASSLIIRGRGEQYF. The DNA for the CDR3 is TGTGCCAGCAGCTTAATTATCAGGGGGCGCGGGGAGCAGTACTTC.

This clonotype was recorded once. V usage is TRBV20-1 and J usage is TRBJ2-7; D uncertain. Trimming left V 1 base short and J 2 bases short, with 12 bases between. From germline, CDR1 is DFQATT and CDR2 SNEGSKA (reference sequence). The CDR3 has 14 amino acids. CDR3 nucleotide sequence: TGCAGTGCTAGAGGCCCGGCCGGAACCTACGAGCAGTACTTC. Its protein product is CSARGPAGTYEQYF.

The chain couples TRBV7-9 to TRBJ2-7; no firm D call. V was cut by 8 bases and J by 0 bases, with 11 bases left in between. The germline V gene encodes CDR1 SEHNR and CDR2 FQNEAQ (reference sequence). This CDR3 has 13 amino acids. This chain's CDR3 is CASGQLDSYEQYF. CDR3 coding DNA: TGTGCCAGCGGGCAGTTAGACTCCTACGAGCAGTACTTC.

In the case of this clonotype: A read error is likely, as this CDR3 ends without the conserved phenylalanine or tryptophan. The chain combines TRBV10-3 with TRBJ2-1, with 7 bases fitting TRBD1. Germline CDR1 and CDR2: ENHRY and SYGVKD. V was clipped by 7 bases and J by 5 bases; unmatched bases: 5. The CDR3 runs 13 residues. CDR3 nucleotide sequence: TGTGCCATCACTCGAGGGGGCCACAATGAGCAGTTCCTC. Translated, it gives CAITRGGHNEQFL.

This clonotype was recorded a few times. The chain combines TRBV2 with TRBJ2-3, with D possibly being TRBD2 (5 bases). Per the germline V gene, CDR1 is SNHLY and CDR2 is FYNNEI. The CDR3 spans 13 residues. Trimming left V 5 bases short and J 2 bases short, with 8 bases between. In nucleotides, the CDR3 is TGTGCCAGCAGTCGGACTTACACAGATACGCAGTATTTT. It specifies CASSRTYTDTQYF.

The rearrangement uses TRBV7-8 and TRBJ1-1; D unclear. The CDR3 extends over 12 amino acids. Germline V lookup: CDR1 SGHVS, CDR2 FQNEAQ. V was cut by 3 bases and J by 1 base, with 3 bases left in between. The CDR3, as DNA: TGTGCCAGCAGCTTCGGGAACACTGAAGCTTTCTTT. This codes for CASSFGNTEAFF.

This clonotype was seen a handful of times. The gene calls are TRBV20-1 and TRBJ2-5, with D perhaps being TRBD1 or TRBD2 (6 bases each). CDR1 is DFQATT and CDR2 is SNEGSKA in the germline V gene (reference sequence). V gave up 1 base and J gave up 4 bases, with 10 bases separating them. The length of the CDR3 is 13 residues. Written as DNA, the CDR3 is TGCAGTGCTAGAGGAAGGGGGGCAGAGACCCAGTACTTC. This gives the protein CSARGRGAETQYF.

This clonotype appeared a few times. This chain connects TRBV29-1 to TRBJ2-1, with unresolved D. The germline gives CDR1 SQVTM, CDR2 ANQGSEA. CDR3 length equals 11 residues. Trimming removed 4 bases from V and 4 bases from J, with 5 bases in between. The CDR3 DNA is TGCAGCGTTGTGGCGTACAATGAGCAGTTCTTC. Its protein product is CSVVAYNEQFF.

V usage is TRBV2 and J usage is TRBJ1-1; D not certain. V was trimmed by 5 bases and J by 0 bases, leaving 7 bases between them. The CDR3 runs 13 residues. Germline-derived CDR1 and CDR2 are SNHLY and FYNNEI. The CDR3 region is CASSTDLNTEAFF. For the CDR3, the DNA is TGTGCCAGCAGTACGGACTTGAACACTGAAGCTTTCTTT. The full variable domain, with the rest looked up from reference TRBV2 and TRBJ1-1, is EPEVTQTPSHQVTQMGQEVILRCVPISNHLYFYWYRQILGQKVEFLVSFYNNEISEKSEIFDDQFSVERPDGSNFTLKIRSTKLEDSAMYFCASSTDLNTEAFFGQGTRLTVV.

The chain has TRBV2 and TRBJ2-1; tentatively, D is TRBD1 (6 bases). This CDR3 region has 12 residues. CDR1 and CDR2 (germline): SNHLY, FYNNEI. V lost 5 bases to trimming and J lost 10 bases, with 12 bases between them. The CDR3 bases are TGTGCCAGCAGTTTAGACAGGCGCGAGCAGTTCTTC. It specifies CASSLDRREQFF.

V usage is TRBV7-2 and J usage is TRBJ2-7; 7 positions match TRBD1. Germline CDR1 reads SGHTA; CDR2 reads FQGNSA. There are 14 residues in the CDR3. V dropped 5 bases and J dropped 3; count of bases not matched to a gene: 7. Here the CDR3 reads CASSTHRDSYEQYF. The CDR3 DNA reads TGTGCCAGCAGCACTCACCGGGACAGCTACGAGCAGTACTTC.

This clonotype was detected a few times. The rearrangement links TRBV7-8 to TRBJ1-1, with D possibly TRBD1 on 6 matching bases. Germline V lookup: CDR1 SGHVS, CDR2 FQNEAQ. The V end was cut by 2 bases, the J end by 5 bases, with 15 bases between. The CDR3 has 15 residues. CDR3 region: CASSLYRAGTTEAFF. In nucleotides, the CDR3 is TGTGCCAGCAGCTTATACCGGGCAGGGACAACTGAAGCTTTCTTT. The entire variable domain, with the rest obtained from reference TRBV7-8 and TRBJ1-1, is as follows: GAGVSQSPRYKVAKRGQDVALRCDPISGHVSLFWYQQALGQGPEFLTYFQNEAQLDKSGLPSDRFFAERPEGSVSTLKIQRTQQEDSAVYLCASSLYRAGTTEAFFGQGTRLTVV.

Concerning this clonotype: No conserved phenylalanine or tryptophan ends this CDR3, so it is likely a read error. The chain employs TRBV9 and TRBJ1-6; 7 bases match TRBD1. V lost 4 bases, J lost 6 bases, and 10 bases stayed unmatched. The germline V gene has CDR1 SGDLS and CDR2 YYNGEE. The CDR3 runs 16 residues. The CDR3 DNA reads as TGTGCCAGCAGCCCAACGACAGGGATCCCTAATTCACCCCTCCACTGT. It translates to CASSPTTGIPNSPLHC.

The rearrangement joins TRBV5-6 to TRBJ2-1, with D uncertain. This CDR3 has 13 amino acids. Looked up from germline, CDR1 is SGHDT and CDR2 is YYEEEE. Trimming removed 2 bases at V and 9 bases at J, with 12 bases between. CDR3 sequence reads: CASSFSLTGEQFF. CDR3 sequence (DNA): TGTGCCAGCAGCTTTTCTCTAACTGGTGAGCAGTTCTTC.

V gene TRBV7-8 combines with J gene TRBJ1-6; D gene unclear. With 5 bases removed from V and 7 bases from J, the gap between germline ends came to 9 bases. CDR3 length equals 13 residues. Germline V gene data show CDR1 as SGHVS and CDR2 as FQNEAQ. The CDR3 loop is CASSPTLNSPLHF. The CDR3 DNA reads TGTGCCAGCAGCCCCACGTTGAATTCACCCCTCCACTTT.

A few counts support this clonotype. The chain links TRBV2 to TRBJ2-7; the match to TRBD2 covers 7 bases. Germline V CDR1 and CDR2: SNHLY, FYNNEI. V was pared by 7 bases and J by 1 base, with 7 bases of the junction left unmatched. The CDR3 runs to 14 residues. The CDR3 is CASTWAAGSYEQYF. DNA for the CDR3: TGTGCCAGCACCTGGGCAGCGGGATCCTACGAGCAGTACTTC.

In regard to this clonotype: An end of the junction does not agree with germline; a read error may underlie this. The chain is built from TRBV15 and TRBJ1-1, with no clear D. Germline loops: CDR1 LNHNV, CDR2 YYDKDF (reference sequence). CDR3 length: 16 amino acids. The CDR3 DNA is TGTGCCGCCAGCAGAGCGAAGTGGACCATGAACACTGAAGCTTTCTTT. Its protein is CAASRAKWTMNTEAFF.

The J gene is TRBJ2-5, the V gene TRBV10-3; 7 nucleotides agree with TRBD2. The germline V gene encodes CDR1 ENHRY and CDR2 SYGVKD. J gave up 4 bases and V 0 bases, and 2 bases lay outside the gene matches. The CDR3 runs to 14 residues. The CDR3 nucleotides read TGTGCCATCAGTGAGTCTGGCGGGAGAGAGACCCAGTACTTC. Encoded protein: CAISESGGRETQYF.

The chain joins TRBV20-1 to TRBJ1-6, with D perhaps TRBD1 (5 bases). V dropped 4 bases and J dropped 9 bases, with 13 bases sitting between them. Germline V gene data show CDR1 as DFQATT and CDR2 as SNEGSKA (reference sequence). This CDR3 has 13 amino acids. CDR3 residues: CSAIAGMGSPLHF. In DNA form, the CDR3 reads TGCAGTGCTATTGCAGGGATGGGTTCACCCCTCCACTTT.

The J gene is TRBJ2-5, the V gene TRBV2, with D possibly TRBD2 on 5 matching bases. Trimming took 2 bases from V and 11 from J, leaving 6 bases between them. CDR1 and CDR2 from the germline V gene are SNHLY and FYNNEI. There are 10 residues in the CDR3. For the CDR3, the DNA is TGTGCCAGCAGTGAACGAGGGCAGTACTTC. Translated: CASSERGQYF. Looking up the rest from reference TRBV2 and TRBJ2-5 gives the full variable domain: EPEVTQTPSHQVTQMGQEVILRCVPISNHLYFYWYRQILGQKVEFLVSFYNNEISEKSEIFDDQFSVERPDGSNFTLKIRSTKLEDSAMYFCASSERGQYFGPGTRLLVL.

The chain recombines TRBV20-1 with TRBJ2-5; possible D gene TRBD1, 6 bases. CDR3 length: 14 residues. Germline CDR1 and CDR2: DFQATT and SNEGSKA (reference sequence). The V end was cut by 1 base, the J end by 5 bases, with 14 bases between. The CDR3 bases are TGCAGTGCTAGAGTGGCAGGGGATGGGGAGACCCAGTACTTC. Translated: CSARVAGDGETQYF.